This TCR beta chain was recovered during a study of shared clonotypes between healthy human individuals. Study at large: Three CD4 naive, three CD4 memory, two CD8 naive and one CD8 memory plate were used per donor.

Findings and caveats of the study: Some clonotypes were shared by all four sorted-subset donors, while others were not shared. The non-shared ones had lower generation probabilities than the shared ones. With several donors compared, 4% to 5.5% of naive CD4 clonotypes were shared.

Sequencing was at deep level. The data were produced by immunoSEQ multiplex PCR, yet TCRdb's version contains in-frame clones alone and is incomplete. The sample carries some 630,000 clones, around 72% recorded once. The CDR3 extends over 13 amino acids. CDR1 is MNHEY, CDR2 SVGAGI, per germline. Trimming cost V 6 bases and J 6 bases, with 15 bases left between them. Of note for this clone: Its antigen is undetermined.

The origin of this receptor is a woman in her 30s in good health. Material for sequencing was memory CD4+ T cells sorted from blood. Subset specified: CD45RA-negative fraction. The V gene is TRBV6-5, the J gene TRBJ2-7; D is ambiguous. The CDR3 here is CASRKPTGVEQYF. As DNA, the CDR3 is TGTGCCAGCAGAAAACCGACGGGCGTCGAGCAGTACTTC.